These 6 T cell receptor beta chains originate from one sample sequenced in a study of blood T cell repertoires in COVID-19. Measured with immunoSEQ multiplex PCR; TCRdb has only the in-frame clones, and not every one. The sample includes under 200,000 clones, 65% to 85% seen only once; the top ten take around 5.1%. The sample taken for sequencing was PBMCs or T cells enriched from blood (not recorded which). These TCRs come from a woman aged 40 to 50 with acute COVID-19.

The chain combines TRBV7-2 with TRBJ1-1, with 7 positions matching TRBD1. V dropped 5 bases and J dropped 4; count of bases not matched to a gene: 7. The length of the CDR3 is 14 residues. Per germline, CDR1 SGHTA and CDR2 FQGNSA. This CDR3 is CASSRRQGGTEAFF. The CDR3, as DNA: TGTGCCAGCAGCAGACGACAGGGAGGCACTGAAGCTTTCTTT.

The gene calls are TRBV13 and TRBJ2-3; 11 nucleotides align to TRBD2. The CDR3 consists of 17 residues. V lost 5 bases, J lost 5 bases, and 12 bases stayed unmatched. In germline, CDR1 is PRHDT, CDR2 FYEKMQ (reference sequence). In DNA form, the CDR3 reads TGTGCCAGCAGCCCCAATAGCGGGAGGGCCGGGGGAGATACGCAGTATTTT. It encodes CASSPNSGRAGGDTQYF.

J is TRBJ1-1 and V is TRBV29-1, with D perhaps matching TRBD1 (5 bases). This CDR3 comprises 14 residues. Per the germline V gene, CDR1 is SQVTM and CDR2 is ANQGSEA. The V end lost 4 bases, the J end lost 0 bases, and 12 bases lay between the germline ends. CDR3 DNA: TGCAGCGTTGTGTCCTCCAGGGTGAACACTGAAGCTTTCTTT. This codes for CSVVSSRVNTEAFF.

The chain has TRBV11-2 and TRBJ2-1; the match to TRBD2 covers 9 bases. The CDR3 runs to 15 residues. The trim removed 4 bases at V and 10 bases at J, leaving 11 bases unmatched. Germline V CDR1 and CDR2: SGHAT, FQNNGV. The CDR3 DNA reads TGTGCCAGCAGCTCCCCTGAGGAGCTAGCGGGGGAGCAGTTCTTC. It is translated as CASSSPEELAGEQFF.

V gene TRBV27 combines with J gene TRBJ1-6; D is unclear. CDR1 and CDR2 from the germline V gene are MNHEY and SMNVEV (reference sequence). V dropped 2 bases and J dropped 10 bases, with 6 bases sitting between them. The CDR3 consists of 12 residues. CDR3 sequence (DNA): TGTGCCAGCAGTTTAGGGCAGTCACCCCTCCACTTT. This gives the protein CASSLGQSPLHF.

The chain recombines TRBV11-2 with TRBJ1-3, with TRBD1 identical over 8 bases. CDR1 is SGHAT, CDR2 FQNNGV, per germline. V lost 1 base, J lost 9 bases, and 2 bases stayed unmatched. The CDR3 is 13 amino acids. CDR3 protein: CASSLGQGSTIYF. CDR3 in DNA: TGTGCCAGCAGCTTAGGACAGGGGAGCACCATATATTTT.